The entry that follows covers one TCR beta chain sequence. This clone was recorded a few times. The antigen it recognizes is unknown. No much larger clone exists at a distance of one base, and base qualities are not known. These data belong to a study of beta chain features in type 1 diabetes (dated by TCRdb to 2016 to 2019). With regard to the full study: Patients and healthy donors did not differ in mean age, gender distribution, total cell number or subset yield. A total of just under 110,000,000 sorted cells were examined across all samples, and RNA yield correlated strongly with the number of cells per subset. In the study, recently diagnosed type 1 diabetes patients and matched healthy donors were compared on the TCRB repertoires of their sorted circulating CD4+ T cell subsets. Naive and central memory subsets were obtained from all 30 or so donors, but regulatory and stem cell-like memory subsets were isolated from only 8 patients and roughly 8 healthy donors. Study-wide findings and limitations: Only small numbers of individuals were included in the HLA sub-analyses, which left unresolved whether HLA type had any influence on TCRB rearrangement. Sequencing cDNA rather than genomic DNA could over-represent highly expressing activated cells, although activation and CD3 levels did not differ between groups. Naive, central memory and regulatory TCRB repertoires appeared to be more alike among patients than among healthy donors. In all four CD4+ subsets, TCRB CDR3 length was moderately but significantly shorter in type 1 diabetes patients. PCR may preferentially amplify shorter templates, but because patient and control samples were amplified and corrected together, any resulting skew would affect both groups equally. At VDJ recombination sites, patients with type 1 diabetes made fewer insertions and deleted more nucleotides, a pattern implying thymic rearrangement abnormalities.

The High Capacity cDNA Reverse Transcription Kit was used to reverse transcribe all of the isolated RNA, meaning that expressed TCRB transcripts were what got sequenced. Naive, central memory and regulatory T cell samples underwent deep immunoSEQ sequencing, averaging roughly 3.4 million total reads per sample. Sorted cells were lysed in RLT buffer, and RNA was extracted using DNase-treated RNeasy Micro or Mini kits according to cell number. Each cell subset was processed on its own to prevent cross-contamination, while patient and healthy donor samples were processed together. TCRB sequences were amplified from cDNA with the immunoSEQ multiplex PCR, producing 87-bp fragments spanning the CDR3 region. The amplicons were sequenced using the Illumina HiSeq platform. The authors processed their data as follows. PCR bias was corrected computationally using synthetic template baselines, and reads within Hamming distance 2 were collapsed, with unmergeable singletons discarded. Reads were aligned against IMGT so that V, D and J genes, CDR3 length and insertions or deletions at six rearrangement sites could be assigned. Within each subset, clonotype counts were normalized to the number of sorted cells before true diversity and Gini coefficients were calculated with the tcR R package. Repertoire sharing was quantified using the overlap coefficient calculated on TCRB nucleotide sequences. Out-of-frame TCRB sequences from naive cells were analyzed to stand in for the pre-selection repertoire. The immuneACCESS repertoire file appears here via TCRdb, limited to in-frame rearrangements. These files lack a portion of the clones; in checked studies, under half of the deficit traces to unresolved V genes, and the cause of the others is not known. Clone size and the V and J calls come from that table; the DNA yielded D and trimming. The sample table contains 860,000 or so clones; only one count was recorded for under 20% of them. The biggest ten clones account for around 0.02% of the sample.

Via the germline V gene, CDR1 is LGHNA and CDR2 YNFKEQ. Relative to germline, V is 1 base shorter and J is 4 bases shorter, with 13 bases between their ends. Reading from cysteine to phenylalanine, the CDR3 counts 15 amino acids. Only the CDR3 part of the read is kept: 45 bases, read in frame from the first base. Each donor gave one peripheral blood draw, roughly 0.12 L on average, collected into heparinised tubes. Naive, central memory, regulatory and stem cell-like memory CD4+ T cells were sorted on a BD FACSAria II using a panel including CD45RO, CCR7, CD25, CD127, CD95 and CD27. All sorted populations exceeded 95% purity. PBMCs were isolated right away by Lymphoprep density gradient centrifugation and were stained directly, without culture. To minimize batch effects, samples were stained and sorted in pairs, one healthy donor with one patient per experiment.

The chain was built from TRBV4-2 and TRBJ1-1, with a tentative D gene TRBD1 over 6 matching bases. The material sequenced was naive CD4+ T cells from blood. According to the study, the label for this sample's cell subset or site signals: true naive CD4+ T cells. This TCR came from a woman under 30 in good health. The nucleotide sequence is given as TGTGCCAGCAGCCAAGGAAGCGGAGGGGGCACTGAAGCTTTCTTT. The translation is CASSQGSGGGTEAFF.